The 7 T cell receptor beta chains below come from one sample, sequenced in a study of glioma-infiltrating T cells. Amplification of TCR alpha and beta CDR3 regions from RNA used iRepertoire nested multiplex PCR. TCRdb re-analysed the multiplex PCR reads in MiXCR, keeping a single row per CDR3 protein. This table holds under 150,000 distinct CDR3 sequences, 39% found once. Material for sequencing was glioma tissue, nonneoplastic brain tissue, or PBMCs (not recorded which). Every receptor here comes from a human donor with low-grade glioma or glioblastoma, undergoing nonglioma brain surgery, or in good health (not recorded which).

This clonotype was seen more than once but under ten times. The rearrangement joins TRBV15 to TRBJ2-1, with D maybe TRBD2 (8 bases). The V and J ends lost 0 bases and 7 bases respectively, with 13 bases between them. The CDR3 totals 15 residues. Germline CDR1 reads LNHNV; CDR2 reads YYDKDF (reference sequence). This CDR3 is CATSRELAGQNEQFF. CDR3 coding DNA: TGTGCCACCAGCAGAGAGTTAGCGGGACAGAATGAGCAGTTCTTC. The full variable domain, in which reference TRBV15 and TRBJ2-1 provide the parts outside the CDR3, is DAMVIQNPRYQVTQFGKPVTLSCSQTLNHNVMYWYQQKSSQAPKLLFHYYDKDFNNEADTPDNFQSRRPNTSFCFLDIRSPGLGDTAMYLCATSRELAGQNEQFFGPGTRLTVL.

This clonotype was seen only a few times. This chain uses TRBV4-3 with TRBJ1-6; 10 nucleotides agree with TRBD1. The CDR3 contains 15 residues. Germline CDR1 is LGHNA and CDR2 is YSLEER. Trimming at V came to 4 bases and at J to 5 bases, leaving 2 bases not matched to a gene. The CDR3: CASSRGTGDNSPLHF. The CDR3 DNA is TGCGCCAGCAGCCGAGGGACAGGGGATAATTCACCCCTCCACTTT.

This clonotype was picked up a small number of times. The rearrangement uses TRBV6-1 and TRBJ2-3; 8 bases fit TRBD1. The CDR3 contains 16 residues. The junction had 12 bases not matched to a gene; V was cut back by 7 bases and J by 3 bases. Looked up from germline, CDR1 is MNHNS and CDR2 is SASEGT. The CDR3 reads CASTPHYTGGTDTQYF. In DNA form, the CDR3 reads TGTGCCAGCACACCCCATTACACAGGGGGGACAGATACGCAGTATTTT.

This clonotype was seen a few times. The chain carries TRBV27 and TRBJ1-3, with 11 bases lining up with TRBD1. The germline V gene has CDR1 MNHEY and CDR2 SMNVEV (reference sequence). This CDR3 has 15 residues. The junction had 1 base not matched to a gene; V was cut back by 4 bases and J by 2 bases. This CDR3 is CASSSGQGAGNTIYF. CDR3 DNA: TGTGCCAGCAGTTCGGGACAGGGGGCTGGAAACACCATATATTTT.

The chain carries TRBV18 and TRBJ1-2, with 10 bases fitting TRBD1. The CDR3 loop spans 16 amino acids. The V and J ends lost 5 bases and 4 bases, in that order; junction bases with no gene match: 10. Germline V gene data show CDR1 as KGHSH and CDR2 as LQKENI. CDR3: CASSSSAGTGVYGYTF. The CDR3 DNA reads TGTGCCAGCTCATCCTCTGCCGGGACAGGGGTCTATGGCTACACCTTC.

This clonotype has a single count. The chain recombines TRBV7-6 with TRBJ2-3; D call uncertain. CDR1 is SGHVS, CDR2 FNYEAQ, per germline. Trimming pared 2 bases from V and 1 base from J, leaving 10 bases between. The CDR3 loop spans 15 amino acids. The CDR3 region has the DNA TGTGCCAGCAGCTTATCCCAGGCCCGCACAGATACGCAGTATTTT. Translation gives CASSLSQARTDTQYF. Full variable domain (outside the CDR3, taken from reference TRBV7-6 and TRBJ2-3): GAGVSQSPRYKVTKRGQDVALRCDPISGHVSLYWYRQALGQGPEFLTYFNYEAQQDKSGLPNDRFSAERPEGSISTLTIQRTEQRDSAMYRCASSLSQARTDTQYFGPGTRLTVL.

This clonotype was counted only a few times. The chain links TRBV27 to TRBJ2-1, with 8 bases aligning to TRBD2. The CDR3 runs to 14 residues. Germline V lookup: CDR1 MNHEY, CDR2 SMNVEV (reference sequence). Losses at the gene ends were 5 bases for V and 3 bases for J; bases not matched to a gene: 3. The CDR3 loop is CASSNSGNYNEQFF. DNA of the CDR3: TGTGCCAGCAGTAATAGCGGGAACTACAATGAGCAGTTCTTC.